These 10 T cell receptor beta chains share one sample of origin, sequenced in a study of T cells in Graves' hyperthyroidism and ophthalmopathy. The TCR beta CDR3 regions underwent amplification using RNA transcripts as the source. TCR CDR3 underwent first-round RT-PCR with the HTBI primer set. TCRdb processed the multiplex PCR reads anew with MiXCR; each CDR3 protein has one entry. The sample yields some 560,000 distinct CDR3 sequences, 14% seen once. The sequenced sample consisted of blood. These receptors originate from a middle-aged woman with Graves' hyperthyroidism.

This clonotype was found many times. The chain has TRBV6-6 and TRBJ1-1; D gene ambiguous. The V end was cut by 0 bases, the J end by 5 bases, with 10 bases between. CDR3 length: 14 residues. Germline assignment: CDR1 MNHNY and CDR2 SVGAGI (reference sequence). The CDR3 loop reads CASSYSMVGTEAFF. The CDR3, as DNA: TGTGCCAGCAGTTACTCGATGGTGGGGACTGAAGCTTTCTTT.

This clonotype has ten or more counts. The genes are TRBV28 and TRBJ2-2; a possible D gene is TRBD1 (6 bases). Germline V gene lookup returns CDR1 MDHEN and CDR2 SYDVKM. The CDR3 is 16 residues long. Trimming removed 5 bases at V and 1 base at J, with 14 bases between. CDR3 amino acids: CASSGGPMRNTGELFF. The CDR3 region has the DNA TGTGCCAGCAGTGGGGGCCCGATGAGGAACACCGGGGAGCTGTTTTTT.

At least ten counts were recorded for this clonotype. V and J are TRBV30 and TRBJ1-1; 8 bases align to TRBD1. The V gene's germline CDR1 is GTSNPN and CDR2 SVGIG (reference sequence). Unmatched junction bases numbered 8, after V lost 0 bases and J lost 2 bases. The CDR3 extends over 16 amino acids. The CDR3 sequence: CAWSVRFTGGNTEAFF. The CDR3 bases are TGTGCCTGGAGTGTACGGTTCACAGGGGGTAACACTGAAGCTTTCTTT.

The rearrangement links TRBV5-6 to TRBJ2-7; D remains ambiguous. This CDR3 comprises 12 residues. Trimming removed 2 bases at V and 5 bases at J, with 8 bases between. CDR1 is SGHDT, CDR2 YYEEEE, per germline. The CDR3 nucleotides are TGTGCCAGCAGCTTAATCCGGGACGAGCAGTACTTC. This codes for CASSLIRDEQYF.

The CDR3 here is CASIGRVSADTQYF. For the CDR3, the DNA is TGTGCCAGCATTGGACGGGTATCTGCAGATACGCAGTATTTT. The chain carries TRBV2 and TRBJ2-3; D uncertain. With 7 bases removed from V and 4 bases from J, the gap between germline ends came to 15 bases. The germline gives CDR1 SNHLY, CDR2 FYNNEI. CDR3 length equals 14 residues.

A word on this clonotype: This sequence may be a read error, since a much larger clone differs from it by one base. The rearrangement joins TRBV7-2 to TRBJ2-7; D is ambiguous. Germline CDR1 reads SGHTA; CDR2 reads FQGNSA. The CDR3 runs 13 residues. The ends were cut back, 7 bases at V and 4 bases at J, with 14 bases in the middle. DNA of the CDR3: TGTGCCAGCAACTTCCGAATAGGGTACGAGCAGTACTTC. Translated: CASNFRIGYEQYF. Together with reference TRBV7-2 and TRBJ2-7, the CDR3 gives the full variable domain: GAGVSQSPSNKVTEKGKDVELRCDPISGHTALYWYRQSLGQGLEFLIYFQGNSAPDKSGLPSDRFSAERTGGSVSTLTIQRTQQEDSAVYLCASNFRIGYEQYFGPGTRLTVT.

The J gene is TRBJ2-5, the V gene TRBV28, with D maybe TRBD2 (6 bases). Trimming took 6 bases from V and 4 from J, leaving 15 bases between them. The CDR3 totals 14 residues. From germline, CDR1 is MDHEN and CDR2 SYDVKM. CDR3 DNA sequence: TGTGCCAGCAGACCTGGAGGGACCCGAGAGACCCAGTACTTC. It encodes CASRPGGTRETQYF.

As regards this clonotype: A clone one base away is much larger, so this may be a read error. The chain couples TRBV10-1 to TRBJ1-1; the D is unclear. Per germline, CDR1 WNHNN and CDR2 SYGVQD (reference sequence). CDR3 length: 12 residues. CDR3 coding DNA: TGCGCCAGCAGCGGAGGCGGCCTCGAAGCTTCCTTT. This codes for CASSGGGLEASF.

The table lists this clonotype with a few counts. This sequence joins TRBV18 and TRBJ2-5; no definite D call. The V and J ends lost 1 base and 1 base respectively, with 19 bases between them. The CDR3 has 18 amino acids. Germline CDR1 reads KGHSH; CDR2 reads LQKENI. In nucleotides, the CDR3 is TGTGCCAGCTCACCACTCGGATTGATCCGACCGGGCCAAGAGACCCAGTACTTC. Protein product: CASSPLGLIRPGQETQYF.

This clonotype turned up a few times. This chain uses TRBV6-1 with TRBJ2-4; a weak D match, TRBD2 (6 bases). Deletions cut 3 bases from V and 0 bases from J, with 15 bases between. Germline CDR1 reads MNHNS; CDR2 reads SASEGT. This CDR3 spans 17 amino acids. The CDR3 protein is CASSERSTGVAKNIQYF. CDR3 bases: TGTGCCAGCAGTGAGAGGTCTACGGGGGTAGCCAAAAACATTCAGTACTTC.